Below, 27 T cell receptor beta chains from the same sample are listed, as sequenced in a study of shared clonotypes between healthy human individuals. Method: immunoSEQ multiplex PCR; TCRdb's copy keeps in-frame clones and lacks some. The profile shows approximately 2.5 million clones, 80% to 95% of them singletons. Input material: naive CD4+ T cells from PBMCs. This sample's subset: CD45RA+ positively selected. Receptors were obtained from a young man in good health. Some clones in this sample may be carry-over from other donors' samples.

This sequence joins TRBV6-6 and TRBJ1-2; D perhaps matches TRBD1 (6 bases). The V end was cut by 5 bases, the J end by 13 bases, with 23 bases between. Looked up from germline, CDR1 is MNHNY and CDR2 is SVGAGI (reference sequence). This CDR3 has 14 amino acids. The CDR3 reads CASSPTAGTPSRTF. DNA for the CDR3: TGTGCCAGCAGTCCCACCGCGGGGACACCGTCCCGCACCTTC.

The chain has TRBV11-3 and TRBJ2-3; D perhaps matches TRBD2 (6 bases). Germline V CDR1 and CDR2: SGHNT, YENEEA. Trimming removed 5 bases at V and 5 bases at J, with 17 bases between. This CDR3 region has 15 residues. DNA for the CDR3: TGTGCCAGCAGCGGAGGAGGCGGGACGGGAGATACGCAGTATTTT. This gives the protein CASSGGGGTGDTQYF. The whole variable domain, remainder taken from reference TRBV11-3 and TRBJ2-3, is EAGVVQSPRYKIIEKKQPVAFWCNPISGHNTLYWYLQNLGQGPELLIRYENEEAVDDSQLPKDRFSAERLKGVDSTLKIQPAELGDSAVYLCASSGGGGTGDTQYFGPGTRLTVL.

To note about this clone: Other DNA variants within this sample encode the same CDR3. The V and J genes are TRBV9 and TRBJ2-1; D gene ambiguous. The CDR3 sequence is 13 residues long. Germline V gives CDR1 SGDLS, CDR2 YYNGEE. V was cut by 0 bases and J by 9 bases, with 10 bases left in between. The CDR3 protein is CASSVAPGSEQFF. The CDR3 region has the DNA TGTGCCAGCAGCGTAGCCCCTGGAAGTGAGCAGTTCTTC.

The chain is built from TRBV19 and TRBJ1-4; the D gene is possibly TRBD1 (6 bases). The germline CDR1 and CDR2 sequences are LNHDA and SQIVND (reference sequence). V was clipped by 5 bases and J by 7 bases, with 17 bases between them. CDR3 size: 15 residues. The CDR3 DNA is TGTGCCAGTAGTCTTCGTGGGGGGCAGGGTGAAAAACTGTTTTTT. It encodes CASSLRGGQGEKLFF.

The chain uses TRBV29-1 and TRBJ2-1; TRBD2 matches 8 bases. V lost 4 bases and J lost 4; bases outside the gene matches: 3. Germline V gene data show CDR1 as SQVTM and CDR2 as ANQGSEA. The CDR3 loop spans 13 amino acids. CDR3 DNA: TGCAGCGTTGTGGCTAGCGGGTACAATGAGCAGTTCTTC. It codes for CSVVASGYNEQFF.

In the case of this clone: The sample holds other DNA sequences that translate to the same CDR3. For the CDR3, the DNA is TGTGCCAGCAGTGCACGGACAGAAGCTTTCTTT. It codes for CASSARTEAFF. The chain is built from TRBV28 and TRBJ1-1; weak D call: TRBD1 (5 bases). Trimming shortened V by 5 bases and J by 8 bases, and 9 bases separated the two germline ends. CDR1 MDHEN and CDR2 SYDVKM come from the germline V gene. This CDR3 region has 11 residues.

The chain joins TRBV5-1 to TRBJ2-2, with D unresolved. Germline V lookup: CDR1 SGHRS, CDR2 YFSETQ. Trimming took off 0 bases at V and 1 base at J, with 7 bases between the two ends. This CDR3 spans 15 amino acids. The chain's CDR3 is CASSLVQRNTGELFF. Here the CDR3 DNA reads TGCGCCAGCAGCTTGGTTCAGCGGAACACCGGGGAGCTGTTTTTT. The complete variable domain, with remaining parts taken from reference TRBV5-1 and TRBJ2-2, reads KAGVTQTPRYLIKTRGQQVTLSCSPISGHRSVSWYQQTPGQGLQFLFEYFSETQRNKGNFPGRFSGRQFSNSRSEMNVSTLELGDSALYLCASSLVQRNTGELFFGEGSRLTVL.

The rearrangement uses TRBV19 and TRBJ1-3; D remains unclear. This CDR3 spans 13 amino acids. CDR1 and CDR2 (germline): LNHDA, SQIVND (reference sequence). V lost 8 bases, J lost 4 bases, and 12 bases lay in between. The CDR3 here is CASPGPFGNTIYF. CDR3 DNA: TGTGCCAGTCCCGGACCATTCGGAAACACCATATATTTT.

The V and J genes are TRBV5-4 and TRBJ2-5; possibly TRBD1 for D (5 bases). The CDR3 loop spans 14 amino acids. V was shortened by 0 bases and J by 3 bases, with 9 bases between the two germline ends. CDR1 and CDR2 (germline): SGHNT, YYREEE (reference sequence). CDR3 coding DNA: TGTGCCAGCAGCTTGGGACAGACCGAAGAGACCCAGTACTTC. Amino acid sequence: CASSLGQTEETQYF.

In the case of this clone: This sample also contains other DNA sequences that code for the same CDR3. This chain uses TRBV28 with TRBJ2-7; no clear D gene. Trimming left V 6 bases short and J 2 bases short, with 8 bases between. The CDR3 extends over 12 amino acids. Per the germline V gene, CDR1 is MDHEN and CDR2 is SYDVKM. In DNA, the CDR3 is TGTGCCAGCAGCTACCGCCCCTACGAGCAGTACTTC. It yields the protein CASSYRPYEQYF.

The chain combines TRBV6-6 with TRBJ1-1, with a tentative D call TRBD1 (5 bases). CDR3 length: 14 residues. V lost 3 bases to trimming and J lost 2 bases, with 10 bases between them. Germline V gene sequence: CDR1 MNHNY, CDR2 SVGAGI (reference sequence). The CDR3 here is CASSYATVNTEAFF. The CDR3 nucleotides are TGTGCCAGCAGTTATGCGACAGTAAACACTGAAGCTTTCTTT.

The chain carries TRBV15 and TRBJ1-3; D gene uncertain. Deletions cut 6 bases from V and 3 bases from J, with 12 bases between. From germline, CDR1 is LNHNV and CDR2 YYDKDF (reference sequence). This CDR3 contains 14 residues. As DNA, the CDR3 is TGTGCCACCAGGCCCTTTAGCCGTGGAAACACCATATATTTT. Translation gives CATRPFSRGNTIYF.

The genes are TRBV7-2 and TRBJ2-2; 8 bases align to TRBD1. CDR1 SGHTA and CDR2 FQGNSA come from the germline V gene. With V trimmed by 4 bases and J by 5 bases, 3 bases remained unmatched. The CDR3 runs 14 residues. The CDR3 nucleotides are TGTGCCAGCAGCTCCCGACAGGGGACCGGGGAGCTGTTTTTT. As protein: CASSSRQGTGELFF.

This clone was detected only once. This chain connects TRBV5-1 to TRBJ2-1; tentatively, D is TRBD1 (6 bases). The CDR3 covers 13 residues. The ends were cut back, 7 bases at V and 5 bases at J, with 13 bases in the middle. Germline V gene data show CDR1 as SGHRS and CDR2 as YFSETQ. In DNA, the CDR3 is TGCGCCAGCCACTGGCAGGGGAACAATGAGCAGTTCTTC. Translated, it gives CASHWQGNNEQFF.

With regard to this clone: The same CDR3 can be traced to other DNA sequences in this sample. The rearrangement uses TRBV5-1 and TRBJ2-6; D gene ambiguous. Germline CDR1 SGHRS, CDR2 YFSETQ. V was pared by 3 bases and J by 0 bases, with 4 bases between. The CDR3 is 14 residues long. Written as DNA, the CDR3 is TGCGCCAGCAGCTCCGGCTCTGGGGCCAACGTCCTGACTTTC. Translation: CASSSGSGANVLTF.

The rearrangement links TRBV5-1 to TRBJ1-4; unclear D gene. The germline V gene encodes CDR1 SGHRS and CDR2 YFSETQ. The CDR3 has 13 amino acids. V was clipped by 5 bases and J by 8 bases, with 13 bases between them. The CDR3 coding sequence is TGCGCCAGCAGTCTGAATCAAGGGGAAAAACTGTTTTTT. The encoded protein is CASSLNQGEKLFF.

The V call is TRBV7-2, the J call TRBJ1-5, with 7 bases that match TRBD1. CDR3 length equals 15 residues. Germline assignment: CDR1 SGHTA and CDR2 FQGNSA. Trimming removed 5 bases from V and 5 bases from J; junction bases left unmatched: 9. CDR3 bases: TGTGCCAGCAGCCCGTACAAGGGGGCGGATCAGCCCCAGCATTTT. This gives the protein CASSPYKGADQPQHF.

Points on this clone: At the DNA level, this CDR3 is encoded by other sequences in the same sample as well. The V call is TRBV9, the J call TRBJ2-7, with D uncertain. Germline V gives CDR1 SGDLS, CDR2 YYNGEE. Trimming stripped 0 bases from V and 0 bases from J, with 7 bases between. This CDR3 is built from 14 residues. The CDR3 nucleotides read TGTGCCAGCAGCGTAGCTCCGAGCTCCTACGAGCAGTACTTC. Translating gives CASSVAPSSYEQYF.

The chain recombines TRBV7-9 with TRBJ1-6, with TRBD1 identical over 7 bases. J lost 10 bases, V lost 6 bases, and 6 bases had no gene match. This CDR3 has 13 residues. CDR1 is SEHNR and CDR2 is FQNEAQ in the germline V gene (reference sequence). CDR3 amino acids: CASSAGGGSPLHF. The CDR3 nucleotides read TGTGCCAGCAGTGCAGGGGGAGGATCACCCCTCCACTTT.

The chain combines TRBV29-1 with TRBJ2-3; D remains unclear. The CDR3 is 13 residues long. The germline CDR1 and CDR2 sequences are SQVTM and ANQGSEA. V lost 3 bases and J lost 4, with 11 bases in between. The CDR3 sequence: CSVEGQVADTQYF. CDR3 DNA: TGCAGCGTTGAGGGCCAAGTGGCAGATACGCAGTATTTT.

The genes are TRBV10-2 and TRBJ2-5; 11 bases are a match to TRBD1. Germline CDR1 reads WSHSY; CDR2 reads SAAADI. The CDR3 contains 14 residues. With 6 bases clipped from V and 4 bases from J, the junction kept 4 bases outside the gene matches. The DNA for the CDR3 is TGCGCCAGCAGGTCGGACAGGGGGCGAGAGACCCAGTACTTC. It encodes CASRSDRGRETQYF.

Concerning this clone: Distinct nucleotide sequences in the sample also encode this CDR3. The CDR3 loop reads CASSLDRPNYGYTF. The DNA of the CDR3 is TGTGCCAGCAGTTTGGACAGACCTAACTATGGCTACACCTTC. The chain uses TRBV28 and TRBJ1-2, with D possibly being TRBD1 (6 bases). V lost 3 bases, J lost 0 bases, and 8 bases lay in between. This CDR3 has 14 amino acids. Germline CDR1 and CDR2: MDHEN and SYDVKM.

The V and J genes are TRBV11-2 and TRBJ1-5; D is possibly TRBD1 (5 bases). The CDR3 is made up of 14 amino acids. Germline CDR1 and CDR2: SGHAT and FQNNGV. The germline V and J ends were trimmed by 4 bases and 3 bases, with 10 bases remaining between them. The CDR3 nucleotides read TGTGCCAGCAGCTCGGGGCAGATCAATCAGCCCCAGCATTTT. Protein product: CASSSGQINQPQHF.

The V and J genes are TRBV2 and TRBJ2-1; 9 positions match TRBD2. Per germline, CDR1 SNHLY and CDR2 FYNNEI. V was pared by 7 bases and J by 2 bases, with 3 bases of the junction left unmatched. This CDR3 comprises 14 residues. CDR3 sequence reads: CASTIAGAYNEQFF. The CDR3 DNA reads TGTGCCAGCACCATAGCGGGGGCCTACAATGAGCAGTTCTTC.

J is TRBJ1-5 and V is TRBV5-8, with no clear D. Germline CDR1 SGHTS, CDR2 YDEGEE. V gave up 4 bases and J gave up 6 bases, with 11 bases separating them. The CDR3 contains 13 residues. CDR3: CASSRRTPQPQHF. CDR3 coding DNA: TGTGCCAGCAGCAGGCGGACCCCTCAGCCCCAGCATTTT.

The V gene is TRBV5-1, the J gene TRBJ2-7, with D perhaps matching TRBD2 (5 bases). CDR1 and CDR2 (germline): SGHRS, YFSETQ. CDR3 length: 14 residues. Trimming pared 4 bases from V and 4 bases from J, leaving 15 bases between. CDR3 sequence reads: CASSLPGGGYEQYF. The CDR3 nucleotides are TGCGCCAGCAGCCTCCCCGGAGGTGGGTACGAGCAGTACTTC.

The V call is TRBV28, the J call TRBJ2-5; perhaps TRBD2 as D (6 bases). Trimming pared 6 bases from V and 5 bases from J, leaving 13 bases between. Per germline, CDR1 MDHEN and CDR2 SYDVKM. The CDR3 is 13 amino acids. CDR3 DNA: TGTGCCAGCAGAGGGGAGGTTATCGAGACCCAGTACTTC. Protein sequence: CASRGEVIETQYF.